This T cell receptor (beta chain) derives from a study of cytomegalovirus exposure and HLA in healthy donors. Primers included in the PCR were 60 Vbeta and 13 Jbeta primers. The protocol was immunoSEQ multiplex PCR, while the TCRdb copy is restricted to in-frame clones and leaves out a portion. This sample has around 86,000 clones, with around four fifths found just once. Germline assignment: CDR1 SGHRS and CDR2 YFSETQ. The CDR3 totals 16 residues. V lost 5 bases to trimming and J lost 10 bases, with 25 bases between them. To note about this clone: What it binds is not known.

Broader study findings: It was reported that TCR beta sequences correctly inferred the HLA-A and HLA-B alleles for most subjects. What a later analysis reportedly showed was that an Asian-associated ancestry cluster had fewer N-insertions than the 666-donor mean.

The sequenced sample consisted of PBMCs. J is TRBJ2-1 and V is TRBV5-1; D perhaps matches TRBD2 (6 bases). This clonotype was sampled from a man aged 45-65 years in good health and CMV-seropositive. This CDR3 reads CASRGISGPNNREQFF. The CDR3 DNA is TGCGCCAGCAGGGGGATAAGCGGGCCGAATAACAGGGAGCAGTTCTTC. Full variable domain (missing parts from reference TRBV5-1 and TRBJ2-1): KAGVTQTPRYLIKTRGQQVTLSCSPISGHRSVSWYQQTPGQGLQFLFEYFSETQRNKGNFPGRFSGRQFSNSRSEMNVSTLELGDSALYLCASRGISGPNNREQFFGPGTRLTVL.